The T cell receptor beta chain under discussion was sequenced for a study of CD4 T cells in relation to SARS-CoV-2 and coronaviruses. As for the study in general: No peptide or an HIV-1 Nef peptide pool served as negative control.

Unexposed donor CD4+ T cells date from about 2011-2018, before the COVID-19 pandemic. Isolation of CD4+ T cells took place after less than 13 days in culture. Assay: immunoSEQ multiplex PCR; the TCRdb copy retains only in-frame clones and omits some. The sample lists 25,000 or so clones, more than 65% occurring once. About this clone: Its target is not known.

Germline assignment: CDR1 MNHEY and CDR2 SVGEGT. Trimming stripped 6 bases from V and 2 bases from J, with 9 bases between. The CDR3 extends over 13 amino acids. This sequence joins TRBV6-2 or TRBV6-3 and TRBJ2-3; D not certain. The receptor was derived from a human donor in good health. Sequencing used CD4+ T cells from PBMCs, cultured in vitro. The chain's CDR3 is CASSLRTTDTQYF. CDR3 in DNA: TGTGCCAGCAGCCTAAGGACCACAGATACGCAGTATTTT.